This T cell receptor beta chain was recovered during a study of T cells in narcolepsy. The table lists this clone with a count of one. The CDR3 loop spans 15 amino acids. V shed 3 bases, J shed 2 bases, and the junction held 2 bases outside the gene matches. The germline CDR1 and CDR2 sequences are MDHEN and SYDVKM. TCRdb's table, derived via immunoSEQ multiplex PCR, lists solely in-frame clones and lacks some. Among 20,000 to 30,000 clones listed, approximately 85% were seen once. V and J are TRBV28 and TRBJ1-5; 9 bases map to TRBD1. The source material was CD45RA- memory CD4+ T cells from PBMCs. The origin of this receptor is a human donor with narcolepsy. The CDR3 DNA follows: TGTGCCAGCAGTTTTACAGGGGGCGGCAATCAGCCCCAGCATTTT. Encoded protein: CASSFTGGGNQPQHF.